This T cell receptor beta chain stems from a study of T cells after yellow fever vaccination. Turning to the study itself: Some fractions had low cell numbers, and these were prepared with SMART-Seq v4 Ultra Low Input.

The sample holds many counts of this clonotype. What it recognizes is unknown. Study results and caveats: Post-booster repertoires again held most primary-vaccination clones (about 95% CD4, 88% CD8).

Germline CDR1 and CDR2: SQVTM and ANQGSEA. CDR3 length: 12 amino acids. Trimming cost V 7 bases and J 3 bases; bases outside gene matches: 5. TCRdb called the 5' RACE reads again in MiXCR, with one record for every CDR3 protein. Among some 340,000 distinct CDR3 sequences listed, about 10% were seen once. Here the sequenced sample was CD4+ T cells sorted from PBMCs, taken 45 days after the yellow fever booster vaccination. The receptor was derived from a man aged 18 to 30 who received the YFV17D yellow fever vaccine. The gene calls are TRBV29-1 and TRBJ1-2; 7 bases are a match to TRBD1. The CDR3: CSATGTDYGYTF. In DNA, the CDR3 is TGCAGCGCAACCGGGACAGACTATGGCTACACCTTC.